The 15 T cell receptor beta chains listed next were all sequenced from one sample in a study of cytomegalovirus exposure and HLA in healthy donors. The PCR employed 60 Vbeta primers together with 13 Jbeta primers. Profiling relied on immunoSEQ multiplex PCR, and the TCRdb table lists in-frame clones only, not all of them. The top ten clones hold roughly 6.7% of a sample with 150,000 or so clones, 70% to 85% of them seen once. The sample was PBMCs. These receptors originate from a middle-aged man in good health and CMV-seropositive.

As for this clone: Other nucleotide sequences in the sample specify the same CDR3. This chain uses TRBV10-2 with TRBJ1-1, with D maybe TRBD1 (5 bases). V lost 2 bases to trimming and J lost 2 bases, with 6 bases between them. The germline V gene has CDR1 WSHSY and CDR2 SAAADI. This CDR3 is built from 13 residues. The CDR3 loop reads CASSETGNTEAFF. CDR3 bases: TGCGCCAGCAGTGAGACAGGAAACACTGAAGCTTTCTTT.

CDR3: CASSQPPAGEQFF. Written as DNA, the CDR3 is TGTGCCAGCAGCCAACCCCCCGCAGGAGAGCAGTTCTTC. V is TRBV7-3 and J is TRBJ2-1; no definite D call. The V end was cut by 5 bases, the J end by 10 bases, with 15 bases between. Germline CDR1 and CDR2: SGHTA and FQGTGA. This CDR3 contains 13 residues.

The count of this clone is one. V gene TRBV25-1 combines with J gene TRBJ2-2; D is unresolved. The CDR3 is 14 residues long. Germline V gene lookup returns CDR1 MGHDK and CDR2 SYGVNS. The V end lost 3 bases, the J end lost 3 bases, and 8 bases lay between the germline ends. The CDR3 reads CASSDSGYTGELFF. The CDR3 DNA reads TGTGCCAGCAGTGACTCGGGTTACACCGGGGAGCTGTTTTTT.

The chain has TRBV4-1 and TRBJ2-5, with D perhaps TRBD2 (6 bases). Trimming stripped 1 base from V and 2 bases from J, with 11 bases between. Germline V gene sequence: CDR1 MGHRA, CDR2 YSYEKL. The CDR3 spans 15 residues. The CDR3: CASSQAGLGQETQYF. In nucleotides, the CDR3 is TGCGCCAGCAGCCAAGCGGGACTCGGGCAAGAGACCCAGTACTTC.

The rearrangement uses TRBV5-1 and TRBJ2-2, with 9 bases matching TRBD1. This CDR3 is built from 15 residues. Germline assignment: CDR1 SGHRS and CDR2 YFSETQ. After removal of 3 bases from V and 6 bases from J, the junction contained 6 bases not matched to a gene. Written as DNA, the CDR3 is TGCGCCAGCAGCTCGGAAGGGACAGGGTCCGGGGAGCTGTTTTTT. Amino acids: CASSSEGTGSGELFF.

J is TRBJ2-2 and V is TRBV6-1, with TRBD2 matching 8 bases. The CDR3 consists of 14 residues. V lost 8 bases, J lost 3 bases, and 5 bases stayed unmatched. Per the germline V gene, CDR1 is MNHNS and CDR2 is SASEGT. The DNA for the CDR3 is TGTGCCAGCTGGGGCGGGAGGTACACCGGGGAGCTGTTTTTT. Its protein is CASWGGRYTGELFF.

Remarks on this clone: A junction end diverges from the germline sequence, so it may reflect a read error. The chain joins TRBV2 to TRBJ2-7, with TRBD2 identical over 8 bases. Germline V gene sequence: CDR1 SNHLY, CDR2 FYNNEI. This CDR3 has 16 residues. The CDR3: CASSKAIAGSSSEQYF. The CDR3 DNA sequence: TGTGCCAGCAGTAAAGCCATAGCGGGGTCCTCCTCCGAGCAGTACTTC.

CDR3: CASSESRYEQYF. The CDR3 coding sequence is TGTGCCAGCAGTGAAAGCCGGTACGAGCAGTACTTC. The chain employs TRBV2 and TRBJ2-7; unclear D gene. Germline assignment: CDR1 SNHLY and CDR2 FYNNEI. The CDR3 loop spans 12 amino acids. The germline V and J ends were trimmed by 2 bases and 4 bases, with 6 bases remaining between them.

J is TRBJ2-1 and V is TRBV11-3; D gene uncertain. The V and J ends lost 5 bases and 4 bases respectively, with 15 bases between them. This CDR3 is built from 15 residues. Germline lookup yields CDR1 SGHNT and CDR2 YENEEA. CDR3 sequence reads: CASSLEEEWYNEQFF. CDR3 in DNA: TGTGCCAGCAGCCTCGAAGAGGAGTGGTACAATGAGCAGTTCTTC.

This chain joins TRBV10-2 and TRBJ1-1, with D possibly TRBD1 on 6 matching bases. CDR1 WSHSY and CDR2 SAAADI come from the germline V gene. The CDR3 consists of 13 residues. Trimming shortened V by 7 bases and J by 8 bases, and 17 bases separated the two germline ends. The CDR3 region has the DNA TGCGCCAGCACCTTAGGGACACCGGACGAAGCTTTCTTT. Its protein is CASTLGTPDEAFF.

The chain is built from TRBV7-3 and TRBJ2-1; possibly TRBD2 for D (7 bases). The CDR3 spans 15 residues. Germline-derived CDR1 and CDR2 are SGHTA and FQGTGA. Between the trimmed V and J ends, which lost 2 bases and 7 bases, there was a span of 15 bases. The DNA of the CDR3 is TGTGCCAGCAGCTTACAAGGGGGGGCTAGGAATGAGCAGTTCTTC. It yields the protein CASSLQGGARNEQFF.

Only one count was recorded for this clone. The rearrangement uses TRBV5-1 and TRBJ1-3; TRBD1 matches at 9 bases. The CDR3 loop spans 15 amino acids. The junction had 1 base not matched to a gene; V was cut back by 0 bases and J by 3 bases. Germline V gene data show CDR1 as SGHRS and CDR2 as YFSETQ. The CDR3 region has the DNA TGCGCCAGCAGCTTGGACAGGGGGCTTGGAAACACCATATATTTT. Translating gives CASSLDRGLGNTIYF.

The chain carries TRBV5-1 and TRBJ1-1, with D unclear. CDR1 and CDR2 from the germline V gene are SGHRS and YFSETQ. The CDR3 is made up of 15 amino acids. V gave up 0 bases and J gave up 1 base, with 10 bases separating them. CDR3 nucleotides: TGCGCCAGCAGCTTGGATGCAGGCCAGAACACTGAAGCTTTCTTT. Amino acid sequence: CASSLDAGQNTEAFF.

V and J are TRBV19 and TRBJ1-2; 11 nucleotides align to TRBD1. Per germline, CDR1 LNHDA and CDR2 SQIVND (reference sequence). Trimming at V came to 5 bases and at J to 3 bases, leaving 5 bases not matched to a gene. This CDR3 has 15 amino acids. For the CDR3, the DNA is TGTGCCAGTAGTCCCCGGACAGGGGGCGACTATGGCTACACCTTC. Encoded protein: CASSPRTGGDYGYTF.

The chain employs TRBV7-9 and TRBJ1-1; possibly TRBD1 for D (6 bases). Germline CDR1 and CDR2: SEHNR and FQNEAQ (reference sequence). The CDR3 has 15 amino acids. The V and J ends lost 6 bases and 0 bases respectively, with 14 bases between them. The DNA of the CDR3 is TGTGCCAGCAGAGGCAGGGGACCAATGAACACTGAAGCTTTCTTT. It translates to CASRGRGPMNTEAFF.